The count of the clone carrying this T cell receptor beta chain is one. Its matching antigen is unknown. The sample comes from a study of PD-1 blockade in mismatch repair-deficient tumors. Overall study results and limits: After pembrolizumab, tumor-resident clones rose rapidly, then generally contracted before radiologic responses.

As for time point: roughly 10-day in vitro stimulation with candidate neoantigen peptide 2. TCR sequencing covered a few patients who responded to pembrolizumab. Seven ELISpot-reactive neoantigen peptides each drove a roughly ten-day in vitro stimulation. A no-peptide control culture served as baseline for clone fold changes. CDR1 SGDLS and CDR2 YYNGEE come from the germline V gene. With 0 bases removed from V and 5 bases from J, the gap between germline ends came to 11 bases. This CDR3 contains 15 residues. Sequencing was performed with immunoSEQ multiplex PCR; in TCRdb, only in-frame clones are kept and a portion is missing. Counted here are some 10,000 clones, about 90% occurring once; the ten biggest clones make up more than 20%.

The chain uses TRBV9 and TRBJ2-2; the D gene could be TRBD1 or TRBD2 (5 bases each). The receptor comes from an adult with mismatch repair-deficient cancer. The material was cells cultured in vitro, obtained from a patient treated with pembrolizumab. The CDR3 reads CASSVVEGRTGELFF. The CDR3 nucleotides read TGTGCCAGCAGCGTAGTAGAGGGGCGGACCGGGGAGCTGTTTTTT.